Listed here are 7 T cell receptor beta chains from one sample, sequenced in a study of CD8+ T cells in alopecia areata. Investigators isolated RNA and reverse transcribed it into cDNA to act as the sequencing template. Repertoires were generated with immunoSEQ multiplex PCR, while TCRdb's copy carries only in-frame clones and drops some. The sample shows about 300,000 clones, no singletons; the ten largest hold 0.9% to 1.5%. Sorting of pooled cutaneous lymph node cells used CD4, CD8alpha, NKG2D, NKG2ACE and other markers. Sequencing was performed on CD4+ T cells sorted from a lymph node. These receptors all come from a C3H/HeJ mouse with alopecia areata. Strain MHC haplotype: H2-k.

Points on this clone: Mouse names are used for the genes. The observed sequence ends 4 residues before the CDR3 terminus, with the missing tail filled in from the germline J gene. The chain is built from TRBV1 and TRBJ2-7, with 12 nucleotides matching TRBD2. J gave up 0 bases and V 1 base, and 4 bases lay outside the gene matches. The germline CDR1 and CDR2 sequences are NSQYPW and LRSPGD (reference sequence). The CDR3 extends over 17 amino acids. The DNA read from the CDR3 is TGCACCTGCAGTGCAGGGACTGGGGGGGAAAGCTCCTAT. Encoded protein: CTCSAGTGGESSY. The whole CDR3 protein is CTCSAGTGGESSYEQYF.

This clone has a handful of counts. The gene names here belong to mouse. Coverage ceases 4 residues before the CDR3 finishes, and the germline J gene fills in the end. The V call is TRBV13-3, the J call TRBJ1-1, with D possibly being TRBD1 (5 bases). This CDR3 has 13 amino acids. Germline lookup yields CDR1 NNHDY and CDR2 SYVADS. The covered CDR3 bases are TGTGCCAGCAGTGATAGGCCAGGGACA. It encodes CASSDRPGT. The full CDR3 is CASSDRPGTEVFF.

This clone has at least ten counts. The germline and genes are mouse ones. The read comes to an end 4 residues before the CDR3 does, leaving the germline J gene to fill in the end. The chain carries TRBV1 and TRBJ1-2, with D tentatively TRBD1 (5 bases). This CDR3 spans 15 amino acids. Germline CDR1 and CDR2: NSQYPW and LRSPGD (reference sequence). The V and J ends lost 0 bases and 0 bases respectively, with 8 bases between them. This CDR3 reads CTCSADQGTNSDYTF. The DNA read from the CDR3 is TGCACCTGCAGTGCAGATCAGGGAACAAACTCC.

A note on this clone: Mouse gene names apply. The read ends 3 residues shy of where the CDR3 ends; the end is completed using the germline J gene. The J gene is TRBJ1-6, the V gene TRBV19, with 10 bases that match TRBD1. TRBJ1-6 is labeled an ORF, and its function is uncertain. V dropped 4 bases and J dropped 7; count of bases not matched to a gene: 5. The CDR3 is 15 residues long. Germline V gene sequence: CDR1 FNHDT, CDR2 SITEND (reference sequence). CDR3 DNA, as far as it was read: TGTGCCAGCAGTCGGGGACAGGGGCGGAATTCGCCC. Translated, it gives CASSRGQGRNSP. The entire CDR3 is CASSRGQGRNSPLYF.

This clone was seen a few times. Mouse names are used for the genes. CDR3 DNA, as far as it was read: TGTGCCAGCGGTGATATGGGTTCCTAT. Its protein is CASGDMGSY. Given in full, the CDR3 is CASGDMGSYEQYF. The J gene is TRBJ2-7, the V gene TRBV13-2; D remains unclear. The read falls 4 residues short of the CDR3 end, and the missing part is taken from the germline J gene. The length of the CDR3 is 13 residues. V was trimmed by 1 base and J by 1 base, leaving 6 bases between them. The germline gives CDR1 NNHNN, CDR2 SYGAGS (reference sequence).

This clone was counted only a few times. The germline and genes are mouse ones. With the read ending 4 residues before the CDR3 end, the germline J gene is used to fill in that end. The genes are TRBV1 and TRBJ2-5; tentative D call: TRBD1 (5 bases). CDR1 is NSQYPW and CDR2 is LRSPGD in the germline V gene (reference sequence). The CDR3 sequence is 14 residues long. CDR3 amino acids: CTCSADLREDTQYF. CDR3 bases read: TGCACCTGCAGTGCAGATCTCAGGGAAGAC.

This clone was counted a few times. The germline and genes are mouse ones. The sample contains more than one DNA sequence encoding this CDR3. CDR3 DNA, as far as it was read: TGTGCCAGCAGCCAAGATCAGGGAAACACCGGG. Translated: CASSQDQGNTG. The entire CDR3 protein is CASSQDQGNTGQLYF. The gene calls are TRBV5 and TRBJ2-2, with D tentatively TRBD1 (5 bases). The read ends 4 residues before the CDR3 terminus; that terminus is restored from the germline J gene. Trimming took 0 bases from V and 1 from J, leaving 6 bases between them. Germline CDR1 is LGHNA and CDR2 is YNLKQL (reference sequence). The CDR3 extends over 15 amino acids.